This passage covers 6 T cell receptor beta chains from one sample sequenced in a study of neurological immune-mediated disorders. Time point denoted: longitudinal time-point 1 (baseline). Via MiXCR, TCRdb re-called the 5' RACE reads, giving one row per CDR3 protein. This sample yields tens of thousands of distinct CDR3 sequences, of which approximately 11% are seen a single time; less than 8% belongs to the top ten. Sequencing input: PBMCs. The receptors here all came from a male donor with HTLV-1-associated myelopathy (HAM/TSP).

This clonotype was observed at least ten times. The V gene is TRBV4-3, the J gene TRBJ1-3; a weak D match, TRBD1 (5 bases). The CDR3 sequence is 17 residues long. The ends were cut back, 3 bases at V and 0 bases at J, with 15 bases in the middle. Germline lookup yields CDR1 LGHNA and CDR2 YSLEER. The CDR3, as DNA: TGCGCCAGCAGCCAGGAGGGGCCCCGGAGCTCTGGAAACACCATATATTTT. Translating it yields CASSQEGPRSSGNTIYF.

This clonotype has at least ten counts. The gene calls are TRBV29-1 and TRBJ1-5; D is ambiguous. The CDR3 sequence is 14 residues long. Trimming took 4 bases from V and 0 from J, leaving 10 bases between them. Germline CDR1 is SQVTM and CDR2 is ANQGSEA. The DNA for the CDR3 is TGCAGCGTTGCTACAGCTAATAGCAATCAGCCCCAGCATTTT. Translating it yields CSVATANSNQPQHF.

In its sample, this clonotype was seen many times. This sequence joins TRBV5-1 and TRBJ2-7; D gene unclear. Trimming stripped 4 bases from V and 2 bases from J, with 16 bases between. The CDR3 sequence is 15 residues long. CDR1 is SGHRS, CDR2 YFSETQ, per germline. CDR3 protein: CASSTSTALPYEQYF. CDR3 DNA: TGCGCCAGCAGCACCTCTACAGCTCTCCCCTACGAGCAGTACTTC.

This clonotype was recorded many times. The V gene is TRBV11-3, the J gene TRBJ2-7; D is ambiguous. The V end was cut by 0 bases, the J end by 3 bases, with 21 bases between. The CDR3 runs 18 residues. Germline values: CDR1 SGHNT, CDR2 YENEEA. CDR3 sequence: CASSLDGPRASMLYEQYF. The CDR3 DNA is TGTGCCAGCAGCTTAGATGGCCCCCGGGCTTCGATGCTCTACGAGCAGTACTTC.

This clonotype was recorded at least ten times. V is TRBV5-1 and J is TRBJ2-2; D tentatively fits TRBD1 or TRBD2 (5 bases each). Trimming took 0 bases from V and 6 from J, leaving 9 bases between them. There are 14 residues in the CDR3. Per germline, CDR1 SGHRS and CDR2 YFSETQ. CDR3 amino acids: CASSLAPGPGELFF. The DNA of the CDR3 is TGCGCCAGCAGCTTGGCCCCGGGGCCCGGGGAGCTGTTTTTT.

This clonotype was detected ten times or more. The chain has TRBV7-8 and TRBJ2-2; 7 bases are shared with TRBD2. Unmatched junction bases numbered 11, after V lost 3 bases and J lost 4 bases. CDR1 is SGHVS, CDR2 FQNEAQ, per germline. The CDR3 runs to 17 residues. The CDR3, as DNA: TGTGCCAGCAGCTTGAGGGCAGGAGCGGGGTTCACCGGGGAGCTGTTTTTT. This codes for CASSLRAGAGFTGELFF.